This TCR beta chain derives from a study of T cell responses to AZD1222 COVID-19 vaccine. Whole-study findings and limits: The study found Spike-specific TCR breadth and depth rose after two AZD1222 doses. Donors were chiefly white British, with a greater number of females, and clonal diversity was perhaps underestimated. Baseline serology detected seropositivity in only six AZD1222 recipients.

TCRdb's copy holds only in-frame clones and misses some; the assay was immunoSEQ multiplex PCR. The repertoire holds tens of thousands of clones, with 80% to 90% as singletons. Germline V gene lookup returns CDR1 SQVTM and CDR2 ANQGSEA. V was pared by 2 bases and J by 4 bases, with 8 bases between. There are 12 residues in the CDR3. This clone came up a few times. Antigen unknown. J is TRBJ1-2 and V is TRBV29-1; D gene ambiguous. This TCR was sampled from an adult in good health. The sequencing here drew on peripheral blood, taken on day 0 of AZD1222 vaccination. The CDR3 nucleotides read TGCAGCGTTGAATCCGGATCCTATGGCTACACCTTC. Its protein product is CSVESGSYGYTF.